The 18 T cell receptor beta chains in this list originate from one sample, sequenced in a study of long-term antiretroviral therapy in people with HIV. Survey-level resolution applied to immunoSEQ assay v3.0. Profiling relied on immunoSEQ multiplex PCR, and the TCRdb table lists in-frame clones only, not all of them. This table has tens of thousands of clones, roughly 80% appearing once. The sample consisted of unsorted PBMCs, taken 0.3 years after starting antiretroviral therapy. Receptor source: a middle-aged man with HIV.

V gene TRBV28 combines with J gene TRBJ1-6; 7 nucleotides match TRBD1. Per the germline V gene, CDR1 is MDHEN and CDR2 is SYDVKM. J gave up 10 bases and V 8 bases, and 5 bases lay outside the gene matches. This CDR3 contains 12 residues. CDR3 in DNA: TGTGCCAGCGGGACAGTCGCCTCACCCCTCCACTTT. It codes for CASGTVASPLHF.

The chain employs TRBV28 and TRBJ1-3; no reliable D call. The CDR3 totals 13 residues. The V end lost 7 bases, the J end lost 0 bases, and 7 bases lay between the germline ends. Germline CDR1 MDHEN, CDR2 SYDVKM. The CDR3 spells CASIDSSGNTIYF. DNA of the CDR3: TGTGCCAGCATTGATTCCTCTGGAAACACCATATATTTT.

The chain combines TRBV28 with TRBJ2-3; D remains ambiguous. The CDR3 runs to 12 residues. Germline V gene lookup returns CDR1 MDHEN and CDR2 SYDVKM. Trimming left V 5 bases short and J 3 bases short, with 6 bases between. The chain's CDR3 is CASSERTDTQYF. CDR3 nucleotide sequence: TGTGCCAGCAGTGAGAGGACAGATACGCAGTATTTT. The whole variable domain, filled in from reference TRBV28 and TRBJ2-3, reads DVKVTQSSRYLVKRTGEKVFLECVQDMDHENMFWYRQDPGLGLRLIYFSYDVKMKEKGDIPEGYSVSREKKERFSLILESASTNQTSMYLCASSERTDTQYFGPGTRLTVL.

This sequence joins TRBV6-1 and TRBJ2-7; TRBD1 matches at 9 bases. Germline V gene lookup returns CDR1 MNHNS and CDR2 SASEGT. CDR3 length: 15 residues. The V gene end was trimmed by 3 bases and the J gene end by 4 bases; junction bases not matched to a gene: 7. CDR3 in DNA: TGTGCCAGCAGTGAGAGACAGGGGGAATGGTACGAGCAGTACTTC. This translates into CASSERQGEWYEQYF.

The V call is TRBV28, the J call TRBJ2-3; D perhaps matches TRBD1 (6 bases). V gave up 3 bases and J gave up 2 bases, with 12 bases separating them. This CDR3 has 15 residues. Germline V gives CDR1 MDHEN, CDR2 SYDVKM. CDR3 region: CASSFTGFNTDTQYF. As DNA, the CDR3 is TGTGCCAGCAGTTTTACAGGGTTTAACACAGATACGCAGTATTTT.

CDR3 DNA: TGTGCCAGTAGTGCACAGGGGAAGTGGGGGGCCAACGTCCTGACTTTC. It yields the protein CASSAQGKWGANVLTF. The V and J genes are TRBV19 and TRBJ2-6; 7 bases align to TRBD1. V was clipped by 5 bases and J by 4 bases; unmatched bases: 8. The CDR3 is made up of 16 amino acids. CDR1 is LNHDA, CDR2 SQIVND, per germline (reference sequence).

The V gene is TRBV2, the J gene TRBJ1-5, with TRBD1 matching over 8 bases. V gave up 5 bases and J gave up 9 bases; unmatched junction bases: 12. Germline CDR1 and CDR2: SNHLY and FYNNEI. CDR3 length: 15 amino acids. The CDR3 bases are TGTGCCAGCAGTTTGGACCGACAGGGGAATTGGCCCCAGCATTTT. This sequence encodes CASSLDRQGNWPQHF.

The chain links TRBV14 to TRBJ1-4; TRBD1 might be the D (5 bases). Trimming pared 1 base from V and 8 bases from J, leaving 14 bases between. Per germline, CDR1 SGHDN and CDR2 FVKESK. This CDR3 region has 15 residues. The CDR3 DNA reads as TGTGCCAGCAGCCAAGCCCAAGGGCCAGGGGAAAAACTGTTTTTT. Its translation: CASSQAQGPGEKLFF. Full variable domain (outside the CDR3, taken from reference TRBV14 and TRBJ1-4): EAGVTQFPSHSVIEKGQTVTLRCDPISGHDNLYWYRRVMGKEIKFLLHFVKESKQDESGMPNNRFLAERTGGTYSTLKVQPAELEDSGVYFCASSQAQGPGEKLFFGSGTQLSVL.

The J gene is TRBJ1-5, the V gene TRBV30, with unresolved D. V was shortened by 4 bases and J by 4 bases, with 20 bases between the two germline ends. This CDR3 region has 16 residues. The V gene's germline CDR1 is GTSNPN and CDR2 SVGIG (reference sequence). The CDR3 reads CAWTSEEGPKNQPQHF. CDR3 in DNA: TGTGCCTGGACCTCGGAAGAGGGTCCCAAGAATCAGCCCCAGCATTTT.

V gene TRBV7-2 combines with J gene TRBJ2-7, with 8 bases that match TRBD1. The germline V gene encodes CDR1 SGHTA and CDR2 FQGNSA. The CDR3 is 15 amino acids. The junction had 8 bases not matched to a gene; V was cut back by 2 bases and J by 5 bases. CDR3 residues: CASSLLAGGIDEQYF. CDR3 DNA sequence: TGTGCCAGCAGCTTACTCGCAGGGGGCATAGACGAGCAGTACTTC.

The V gene is TRBV5-1, the J gene TRBJ2-5, with TRBD2 matching 11 bases. Trimming cost V 7 bases and J 4 bases; bases outside gene matches: 9. Germline V gene sequence: CDR1 SGHRS, CDR2 YFSETQ. The CDR3 runs 15 residues. CDR3 nucleotide sequence: TGCGCCAGCGTTCTACTAGCGGGAGTAGGAGAGACCCAGTACTTC. It yields the protein CASVLLAGVGETQYF.

In its sample, this clone was seen once. The V and J genes are TRBV4-3 and TRBJ2-7; D gene unclear. The CDR3 sequence is 15 residues long. With 0 bases removed from V and 3 bases from J, the gap between germline ends came to 12 bases. Germline lookup yields CDR1 LGHNA and CDR2 YSLEER. CDR3 bases: TGCGCCAGCAGCCAAGATTTAACCCTCAGCTACGAGCAGTACTTC. Translating gives CASSQDLTLSYEQYF.

The CDR3 spells CASSPGWSGGADTQYF. Written as DNA, the CDR3 is TGCGCCAGCAGCCCCGGGTGGAGCGGGGGGGCGGATACGCAGTATTTT. The chain joins TRBV5-1 to TRBJ2-3; 10 bases agree with TRBD2. Germline CDR1 reads SGHRS; CDR2 reads YFSETQ. The CDR3 has 16 residues. J lost 6 bases, V lost 4 bases, and 11 bases had no gene match.

V and J are TRBV29-1 and TRBJ2-3, with TRBD1 identical over 7 bases. J was trimmed by 1 base and V by 6 bases; bases with no gene match: 7. CDR1 and CDR2 (germline): SQVTM, ANQGSEA. The CDR3 spans 14 residues. CDR3 bases: TGCAGCGTCGTTGGACAGGACGGCACAGATACGCAGTATTTT. Encoded protein: CSVVGQDGTDTQYF.

The V and J genes are TRBV19 and TRBJ2-2; 9 bases agree with TRBD1. Losses at the gene ends were 6 bases for V and 5 bases for J; bases not matched to a gene: 7. The CDR3 runs 15 residues. Looked up from germline, CDR1 is LNHDA and CDR2 is SQIVND (reference sequence). The CDR3 nucleotides are TGTGCCAGTAGCTTCACAGGGGGCTGGACCGGGGAGCTGTTTTTT. This sequence encodes CASSFTGGWTGELFF.

This chain uses TRBV5-1 with TRBJ1-4; the match to TRBD1 covers 7 bases. The trim removed 3 bases at V and 16 bases at J, leaving 6 bases unmatched. CDR3 length: 11 amino acids. Germline values: CDR1 SGHRS, CDR2 YFSETQ. CDR3 loop: CASSSEGQQFF. The CDR3 DNA follows: TGCGCCAGCAGCTCTGAGGGACAGCAGTTTTTT.

The genes are TRBV28 and TRBJ1-5; perhaps TRBD1 as D (6 bases). The CDR3 spans 13 residues. Germline-derived CDR1 and CDR2 are MDHEN and SYDVKM. The V gene lost 2 bases and the J gene lost 6 bases, with 8 bases spanning the gap. The CDR3 here is CASSLTGTQPQHF. The DNA of the CDR3 is TGTGCCAGCAGTTTAACAGGGACTCAGCCCCAGCATTTT. The entire variable domain, with the rest obtained from reference TRBV28 and TRBJ1-5, is as follows: DVKVTQSSRYLVKRTGEKVFLECVQDMDHENMFWYRQDPGLGLRLIYFSYDVKMKEKGDIPEGYSVSREKKERFSLILESASTNQTSMYLCASSLTGTQPQHFGDGTRLSIL.

V usage is TRBV9 and J usage is TRBJ2-7; TRBD1 aligns across 8 bases. Germline V gene lookup returns CDR1 SGDLS and CDR2 YYNGEE. V was pared by 4 bases and J by 4 bases, with 4 bases of the junction left unmatched. The CDR3 has 13 residues. The CDR3 nucleotides are TGTGCCAGCAGCTCCAGACAGGGGTACGAGCAGTACTTC. This translates into CASSSRQGYEQYF.